The sequence of this T cell receptor (beta chain) was determined in a study of T cells expressing NK-cell markers. Across the study: Beta-chain profiling covered CD3+CD56+NKG2C+, CD3+CD56+NKG2C- and CD3+CD56-NKG2C+ sorted subsets.

Study findings and constraints: Once again these clonotypes came out on top in the CD3+CD56-NKG2C+ fraction of four donors. For several donors, the dominant NKG2C+ clonotypes made up about 1.0-7.5% of their CD8+ T cells.

Germline V gives CDR1 SGHAT, CDR2 FQNNGV. This CDR3 has 13 amino acids. Of note for this clonotype: Its antigen is not identified.

Researchers built TCR beta cDNA using 5'RACE template switching with UMIs. TCRdb re-called the 5' RACE reads and gives one entry per CDR3 protein, without DNA. The sample data list 450,000 to 600,000 distinct CDR3 sequences. The sequenced sample was blood T cells: a sorted CD56 or NKG2C T cell subset, CD4+ or CD8+ T cells, or bulk PBMC T cells (not recorded which). This sequence joins TRBV11-2 and TRBJ1-1. The clonotype originates from a man younger than 30 in good health. This chain's CDR3 is CASSLGRDFEAFF.